Listed below are T cell receptor beta chains from one sample, sequenced in a study of T cell repertoires in cytomegalovirus infection. Which antigens these TCRs recognize remains unknown. TCRdb passed the reads through MiXCR, listing each CDR3 protein once. There are some 480,000 distinct CDR3 sequences in the sample; roughly a third occur only once, and about a sixth lies in the top ten. The material sequenced was cultured PBMCs, taken from culture after CMV antigen stimulation. These receptors all stem from a human donor in good health (CMV status not recorded). Some clones in this sample may be carry-over from other donors' samples. CDR3s include the opening cysteine and the closing phenylalanine or tryptophan. The D gene is left open where the match is weak. Part of the rows lack a size; the others show once, few, many or a class for expanded clones.

len,d_gene,j_gene,v_gene,abundance,CDR3nt,CDR3aa
14,.,TRBJ2-1,TRBV11-2,.,TGTGCCAGCAGCCTAGATGCAGCGAACAATGAGCAGTTCTTC,CASSLDAANNEQFF
14,.,TRBJ1-1,TRBV7-9,.,TGTGCCAGCATAAACCCGGCAGGGTTCACTGAAGCTTTCTTT,CASINPAGFTEAFF
15,TRBD1,TRBJ2-1,TRBV7-4,.,TGTGCCAGCAGCTCCGATTGGACAGGAGTGACTGAGCAGTTCTTC,CASSSDWTGVTEQFF
15,TRBD2,TRBJ2-7,TRBV24-1,few,TGTGCCACCAGTGATTCGGGGACTAGCTGGTACGAGCAGTACTTC,CATSDSGTSWYEQYF
17,TRBD1,TRBJ2-1,TRBV7-2,.,TGTGCCAGCAGCCCCGATTTCGCGACAGGGGCCTACAATGAGCAGTTCTTC,CASSPDFATGAYNEQFF
15,.,TRBJ1-5,TRBV7-2,.,TGTGCCAGCAGCTTAGGGGGTTGGGGCAATCAGCCCCAGCATTTT,CASSLGGWGNQPQHF
14,.,TRBJ1-5,TRBV28,.,TGTGCCATCGGGAACGGGGGATCCGGACAGCCCCAGCATTTT,CAIGNGGSGQPQHF
14,.,TRBJ2-1,TRBV27,.,TGTGCCAGCAGCCGGGACCTACGCCAAGGGGAGCAGTTCTTC,CASSRDLRQGEQFF
14,TRBD2,TRBJ2-7,TRBV30,.,TGTGTCTGGAAACCCAGCGGGACCTCCTACGAGCAGTACTTC,CVWKPSGTSYEQYF
16,TRBD2,TRBJ2-3,TRBV6-4,.,TGTGCCAGCAGCCGTACCGGGACTAGCGGCACAGATACGCAGTATTTT,CASSRTGTSGTDTQYF
19,.,TRBJ1-3,TRBV11-2,few,TGTGCCAGCAGCTCTACGGCGACCCTTGCAGCCAAGTCTGGAAACACCATATATTTT,CASSSTATLAAKSGNTIYF
16,TRBD2,TRBJ2-1,TRBV6-2/TRBV6-3,few,TGTGCCAGCAGCCAACCCTCGGCGGGAGGGCACAATGAGCAGTTCTTC,CASSQPSAGGHNEQFF
11,.,TRBJ2-5,TRBV27,few,TGTGCCTCAGGAGATGGAGAGACCCAGTACTTC,CASGDGETQYF
18,.,TRBJ1-4,TRBV7-9,.,TGTGCCAGCAGCTTAGACGGCGAAACTACCCTCTTGAATGAAAAACTGTTTTTT,CASSLDGETTLLNEKLFF
15,TRBD1,TRBJ1-1,TRBV25-1,few,TGTGCCAGCAGTGAATACACAGGGGAGAACACTGAAGCTTTCTTT,CASSEYTGENTEAFF
15,TRBD1,TRBJ2-7,TRBV7-2,.,TGTGCCAGCAGCTTTGGGACAGGGAGGGATATGGAGCAGTACTTC,CASSFGTGRDMEQYF
18,.,TRBJ2-1,TRBV7-2,many,TGTGCCAGCAGCTTAACACTTGTCTTTGGCGGAAAATACAATGAGCAGTTCTTC,CASSLTLVFGGKYNEQFF